This T cell receptor beta chain was identified in a study of T cell responses to AZD1222 COVID-19 vaccine (dated by TCRdb to the early 2020s). Regarding the research as a whole: AZD1222 recipients given second doses at about 4 weeks or at about 12 weeks were pooled, since spike-specific TCR depth and breadth were not found to differ between the two schedules. A total of just over 230 trial participants underwent TCR sequencing, of whom around 210 had received two doses of AZD1222 and around 25 had received two doses of the MenACWY control vaccine. Trial participants were enrolled by age into subgroups of 18-55, 56-69 and 70-plus years, and about 150, 27 and 61 TCR-sequenced participants, respectively, were included in these subgroups. General study outcomes and caveats: Conclusions about previously exposed vaccinees are limited, since just 5 or 6 AZD1222 recipients were seropositive for SARS-CoV-2 at baseline. In the small 56-69-year group, the increase in depth fell short of significance, most likely because of low power. Vaccine-associated CD4 TCRs spanned the whole spike protein, with dominant responses in regions 160-218 and 743-854. Reportedly, almost half of the unique spike-specific TCRs recognized epitopes lying outside the regions that are mutated in the B.1.351 and B.1.1.7 variants. Because no day 14 peak-response samples were available, the repertoires could be characterized only after the peak T cell response. After two AZD1222 doses, both the breadth and the depth of spike-specific TCRs were significantly higher than at day 0 and than in MenACWY recipients. Participants were mostly white British and included more females than males, and it was suggested by the authors that clonal diversity may have been underestimated.

In the germline V gene (reference sequence), CDR1 corresponds to DFQATT and CDR2 to SNEGSKA. The CDR3 numbers 8 residues from cysteine through phenylalanine. The kept DNA is CDR3 alone, 24 bases in frame from the first base. The time point label of this sample denotes: baseline before first vaccination. Vaccinee samples were obtained from the UK trials COV001 and COV002, which included a single-blind randomized controlled phase 2/3 trial of AZD1222 (ChAdOx1 nCoV-19) in healthy adults. For TCRbeta chain sequencing, PBMC samples from trial participants were taken at day 0 and at day 28 after the second dose. In the case of this clone: Its antigen is unknown. Mismatch with germline at one junction end may stem from a read error.

The CDR3 regions of human TCRbeta chains were analyzed by immunosequencing. Concerning the study's data processing: TCRs in the repertoires were matched against a reference library of SARS-CoV-2-specific TCRs that had been generated with the MIRA antigen-specificity platform. Breadth was defined as the fraction of unique TCRs that were SARS-CoV-2-associated. Depth was defined as the fraction of total T cells that were SARS-CoV-2-associated. Each spike-specific TCR was assigned to its reactive spike region and to a CD4 or CD8 class using the MIRA data. Log10-transformed breadth and depth values were compared by one-way ANOVA with Sidak's multiple comparisons tests. What TCRdb holds here is the immuneACCESS table cut down to in-frame rearrangements. Part of the clones is not present; checked against another copy, under half of the missing clones reflect an unresolved V gene, and the others are unexplained. The D gene and trimming were derived from the DNA, and the V and J assignments and clone size from that table. Present in this sample are around 130,000 clones, approximately 94% of which were seen just once. Of the sample, under 7.5% is held by the ten largest clones.

The clonotype originates from an adult in good health. Sequencing used peripheral blood, obtained on day 0 of AZD1222 vaccination. This chain joins TRBV20-1 to TRBJ1-2, with the D gene not confidently named. The DNA sequence is TGCAGTGCTAGCCGGAATGCCTTC. This is translated as CSASRNAF.